Each of the 5 T cell receptor beta chains below was sequenced from the same sample in a study of shared clonotypes between healthy human individuals. Sequenced by immunoSEQ multiplex PCR; TCRdb stores in-frame clones only, minus some. The table records roughly 490,000 clones, over 60% of them present only once. Sequencing input: PBMCs. These receptors all come from a woman aged 40 to 49 in good health. Some clones in this sample may be carry-over from other donors' samples.

The chain uses TRBV2 and TRBJ1-1; D not certain. This CDR3 region has 14 residues. From germline, CDR1 is SNHLY and CDR2 FYNNEI. Trimming pared 5 bases from V and 1 base from J, leaving 11 bases between. The CDR3 nucleotides are TGTGCCAGCAGTAGGTCGCCCCAGAACACTGAAGCTTTCTTT. Its translation: CASSRSPQNTEAFF.

CDR3: CASSYGWENIQYF. Written as DNA, the CDR3 is TGTGCCAGCAGTTACGGATGGGAAAACATTCAGTACTTC. The chain is built from TRBV6-5 and TRBJ2-4; D is ambiguous. The CDR3 length is 13 residues. Trimming removed 2 bases from V and 5 bases from J, with 7 bases in between. Germline values: CDR1 MNHEY, CDR2 SVGAGI.

J is TRBJ2-7 and V is TRBV15, with 7 bases aligning to TRBD1. Germline V gene sequence: CDR1 LNHNV, CDR2 YYDKDF (reference sequence). V gave up 3 bases and J gave up 2 bases; unmatched junction bases: 4. The CDR3 extends over 14 amino acids. This CDR3 is CATSSNRGPYEQYF. The CDR3 DNA reads as TGTGCCACCAGCAGTAACAGGGGTCCCTACGAGCAGTACTTC.

This clone was observed a single time. This chain links TRBV11-1 with TRBJ2-1, with 7 bases aligning to TRBD1. There are 15 residues in the CDR3. The germline V gene encodes CDR1 SGHAT and CDR2 FQDESV (reference sequence). V dropped 1 base and J dropped 2; count of bases not matched to a gene: 2. Here the CDR3 reads CASSLGQGAYNEQFF. The CDR3 DNA reads as TGTGCCAGCAGCTTAGGGCAGGGGGCCTACAATGAGCAGTTCTTC.

The J gene is TRBJ2-7, the V gene TRBV10-3, with 9 bases that match TRBD2. This CDR3 contains 15 residues. CDR1 is ENHRY and CDR2 is SYGVKD in the germline V gene. J gave up 3 bases and V 0 bases, and 3 bases lay outside the gene matches. The CDR3, as DNA: TGTGCCATCAGTGAGTCTAGCGGGAGAGACTACGAGCAGTACTTC. Encoded protein: CAISESSGRDYEQYF.